A selection of T cell receptor beta chains follows, all from one sample in a study of neurological immune-mediated disorders. TCRdb fed the 5' RACE reads into MiXCR, producing one record per CDR3 protein. Of 55,000 to 70,000 distinct CDR3 sequences in the sample, 3.2% are singletons; the top ten hold more than 4%. What was sequenced was PBMCs. All receptors derive from a woman in her 50s with multiple sclerosis. CDR3s include the opening cysteine and the closing phenylalanine or tryptophan. The D gene is left open where the match is weak. Size is omitted from some rows. Given values are once, few, many or a class for expanded clones.

d_gene: TRBD2; abundance: many; j_gene: TRBJ2-3; v_gene: TRBV29-1; CDR3aa: CSVSRTSGTDTQYF; CDR3nt: TGCAGCGTTTCTCGGACTAGCGGCACAGATACGCAGTATTTT
d_gene: .; abundance: many; j_gene: TRBJ2-1; v_gene: TRBV20-1; CDR3aa: CSARVAASANNEQFF; CDR3nt: TGCAGTGCTAGAGTCGCGGCTAGCGCCAACAATGAGCAGTTCTTC
d_gene: TRBD2; abundance: many; j_gene: TRBJ2-7; v_gene: TRBV28; CDR3aa: CATRRSGRGYEQYF; CDR3nt: TGTGCCACCCGTCGGAGCGGGAGGGGCTACGAGCAGTACTTC
d_gene: TRBD1; abundance: many; j_gene: TRBJ2-7; v_gene: TRBV7-2; CDR3aa: CASSRTGTGYEQYF; CDR3nt: TGTGCCAGCAGCCGCACCGGGACAGGGTACGAGCAGTACTTC
d_gene: TRBD2; abundance: many; j_gene: TRBJ2-1; v_gene: TRBV19; CDR3aa: CAASGLAGGREQFF; CDR3nt: TGTGCCGCATCTGGACTAGCGGGAGGCCGAGAGCAGTTCTTC
d_gene: TRBD2; abundance: .; j_gene: TRBJ2-4; v_gene: TRBV20-1; CDR3aa: CSARDPTSGEKIQYF; CDR3nt: TGCAGTGCTAGAGATCCGACTAGCGGGGAAAAAATTCAGTACTTC
d_gene: TRBD2; abundance: many; j_gene: TRBJ2-3; v_gene: TRBV10-3; CDR3aa: CAISAISGGPSTDTQYF; CDR3nt: TGTGCCATCAGTGCGATTAGCGGGGGCCCTAGCACAGATACGCAGTATTTT
d_gene: .; abundance: many; j_gene: TRBJ2-3; v_gene: TRBV5-1; CDR3aa: CASLYSDSLTDTQYF; CDR3nt: TGCGCCAGCTTGTACTCGGACAGTCTGACAGATACGCAGTATTTT
d_gene: TRBD2; abundance: many; j_gene: TRBJ2-3; v_gene: TRBV7-2; CDR3aa: CASSLNKGRAIDTQYF; CDR3nt: TGTGCCAGCAGCTTAAATAAGGGGAGGGCCATAGATACGCAGTATTTT
d_gene: TRBD2; abundance: many; j_gene: TRBJ2-1; v_gene: TRBV5-1; CDR3aa: CASRIGGGINEQFF; CDR3nt: TGCGCCAGCAGGATAGGCGGGGGGATCAATGAGCAGTTCTTC
d_gene: TRBD2; abundance: many; j_gene: TRBJ2-1; v_gene: TRBV6-5; CDR3aa: CASSKQRGPVMHEQFF; CDR3nt: TGTGCCAGCAGTAAACAGCGGGGGCCGGTAATGCATGAGCAGTTCTTC
d_gene: .; abundance: many; j_gene: TRBJ2-7; v_gene: TRBV7-8; CDR3aa: CASSSEMDGLSYEQYF; CDR3nt: TGTGCCAGCAGCTCAGAGATGGACGGACTCTCCTACGAGCAGTACTTC
d_gene: .; abundance: many; j_gene: TRBJ2-5; v_gene: TRBV20-1; CDR3aa: CSTPQGRGETQYF; CDR3nt: TGCAGTACCCCCCAAGGGCGCGGAGAGACCCAGTACTTC
d_gene: TRBD2; abundance: many; j_gene: TRBJ2-1; v_gene: TRBV20-1; CDR3aa: CSARASGASYNEQFF; CDR3nt: TGCAGTGCTAGGGCTAGCGGGGCGTCCTACAATGAGCAGTTCTTC
d_gene: .; abundance: .; j_gene: TRBJ1-3; v_gene: TRBV11-2; CDR3aa: CASSLPPATTGNTIYF; CDR3nt: TGTGCCAGCAGCTTACCCCCAGCGACAACTGGAAACACCATATATTTT
d_gene: .; abundance: many; j_gene: TRBJ2-5; v_gene: TRBV7-2; CDR3aa: CASSLKPPWGPQQETQYF; CDR3nt: TGTGCCAGCAGCTTAAAACCCCCTTGGGGGCCCCAACAAGAGACCCAGTACTTC
d_gene: TRBD1; abundance: many; j_gene: TRBJ1-4; v_gene: TRBV20-1; CDR3aa: CSANPTGDGNEKLFF; CDR3nt: TGCAGTGCCAATCCTACAGGGGACGGTAATGAAAAACTGTTTTTT
d_gene: TRBD2; abundance: many; j_gene: TRBJ2-3; v_gene: TRBV20-1; CDR3aa: CSARAPRREVGGAQYF; CDR3nt: TGCAGTGCTAGGGCTCCCCGGCGGGAGGTTGGTGGCGCGCAGTATTTT
d_gene: .; abundance: many; j_gene: TRBJ1-4; v_gene: TRBV20-1; CDR3aa: CSAGTVGREKLFF; CDR3nt: TGCAGTGCTGGAACGGTAGGCCGCGAAAAACTGTTTTTT
d_gene: TRBD2; abundance: many; j_gene: TRBJ2-4; v_gene: TRBV5-5; CDR3aa: CASSLERGRNIQYF; CDR3nt: TGTGCCAGCAGCTTGGAGCGGGGGAGGAACATTCAGTACTTC
d_gene: .; abundance: many; j_gene: TRBJ1-4; v_gene: TRBV29-1; CDR3aa: CSVEEGADEKLFF; CDR3nt: TGCAGCGTTGAAGAAGGCGCAGATGAAAAACTGTTTTTT
d_gene: .; abundance: many; j_gene: TRBJ1-5; v_gene: TRBV20-1; CDR3aa: CSAPGGGGQPQHF; CDR3nt: TGCAGTGCCCCCGGGGGGGGAGGGCAGCCCCAGCATTTT
d_gene: .; abundance: many; j_gene: TRBJ1-4; v_gene: TRBV18; CDR3aa: CASSPRPVEATKLFF; CDR3nt: TGTGCCAGCTCACCGCGACCAGTTGAGGCGACAAAACTGTTTTTT
d_gene: .; abundance: many; j_gene: TRBJ2-1; v_gene: TRBV20-1; CDR3aa: CSARTSWGRSDEQFF; CDR3nt: TGCAGTGCTAGGACTAGCTGGGGGCGCAGCGATGAGCAGTTCTTC
d_gene: TRBD2; abundance: many; j_gene: TRBJ2-5; v_gene: TRBV9; CDR3aa: CASTPSGTSGQETQYF; CDR3nt: TGTGCCAGCACCCCCTCCGGGACTAGCGGCCAAGAGACCCAGTACTTC
d_gene: .; abundance: many; j_gene: TRBJ1-2; v_gene: TRBV6-5; CDR3aa: CASIPDPDGLRGYTF; CDR3nt: TGTGCCAGCATCCCGGACCCGGACGGCTTAAGGGGCTACACCTTC